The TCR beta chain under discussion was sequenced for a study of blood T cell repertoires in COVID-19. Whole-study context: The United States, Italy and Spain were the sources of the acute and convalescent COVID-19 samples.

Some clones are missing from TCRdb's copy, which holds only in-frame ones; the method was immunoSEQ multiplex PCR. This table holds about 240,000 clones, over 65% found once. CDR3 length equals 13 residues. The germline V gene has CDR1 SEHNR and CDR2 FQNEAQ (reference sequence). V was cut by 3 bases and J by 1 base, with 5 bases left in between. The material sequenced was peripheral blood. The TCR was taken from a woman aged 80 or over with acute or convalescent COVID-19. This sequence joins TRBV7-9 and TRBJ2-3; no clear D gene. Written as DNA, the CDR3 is TGTGCCAGCAGCTTTCATGGCACAGATACGCAGTATTTT. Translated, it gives CASSFHGTDTQYF.